The following is a TCR beta chain sequence with its context. As yet, its antigen is unknown. The data are from a study of long-term antiretroviral therapy in people with HIV. The study used samples holding about 0.85-10 million cryopreserved PBMC before DNA extraction. Study observations and caveats: Before ART, certain clones expanded, and these dominated the repertoire at all time points. Controls had broader CDR3 length ranges than HIV repertoires did.

The run of the v3.0 immunoSEQ assay was at survey level. TCRdb keeps only in-frame clones here, not all; method: immunoSEQ multiplex PCR. Of about 38,000 clones listed, 65% to 90% were seen once; the top ten hold roughly 5%. Deletions cut 3 bases from V and 3 bases from J, with 9 bases between. This CDR3 is built from 14 residues. The germline V gene encodes CDR1 LNHDA and CDR2 SQIVND (reference sequence). The TCR was taken from a man younger than 35 with HIV. The sequencing used unsorted PBMCs, collected 1.5 years after starting antiretroviral therapy. The chain recombines TRBV19 with TRBJ2-1; a weak D match, TRBD1 (5 bases). CDR3 residues: CASSIRRGYNEQFF. CDR3 nucleotides: TGTGCCAGTAGTATCCGAAGGGGCTACAATGAGCAGTTCTTC. Based on the CDR3 plus reference TRBV19 and TRBJ2-1, the full variable domain is DGGITQSPKYLFRKEGQNVTLSCEQNLNHDAMYWYRQDPGQGLRLIYYSQIVNDFQKGDIAEGYSVSREKKESFPLTVTSAQKNPTAFYLCASSIRRGYNEQFFGPGTRLTVL.